The 8 T cell receptor beta chains presented below share a single source sample, sequenced in a study of blood T cell repertoires in COVID-19. Clones were sequenced by immunoSEQ multiplex PCR, and TCRdb holds only the in-frame ones, with some missing. The sample lists about 100,000 clones; 85% were seen once. Sample: peripheral blood. The source is a woman aged 70-85 years with active or convalescent COVID-19.

J is TRBJ2-1 and V is TRBV2; a possible D gene is TRBD2 (7 bases). Deletions cut 3 bases from V and 2 bases from J, with 11 bases between. The CDR3 has 15 residues. Germline V CDR1 and CDR2: SNHLY, FYNNEI. CDR3 coding DNA: TGTGCCAGCAGTGAGGCGGGGGCGACCTACAATGAGCAGTTCTTC. It codes for CASSEAGATYNEQFF.

DNA for the CDR3: TGTGCCAGGACACCCGGCCCCCGAGGGACTGAAGCTTTCTTT. It is translated as CARTPGPRGTEAFF. The chain has TRBV5-3 and TRBJ1-1; no firm D call. TRBV5-3 is given ORF status, its function remaining uncertain. V dropped 8 bases and J dropped 5 bases, with 19 bases sitting between them. The length of the CDR3 is 14 residues.

CDR3 sequence (DNA): TGTGCCAGCAGTTTATCGAGAGGGATCCAGCCCCAGCATTTT. Translating gives CASSLSRGIQPQHF. The chain links TRBV27 to TRBJ1-5; D unresolved. The CDR3 is 14 amino acids. Germline V lookup: CDR1 MNHEY, CDR2 SMNVEV (reference sequence). The ends were cut back, 0 bases at V and 7 bases at J, with 10 bases in the middle.

The V gene is TRBV4-3, the J gene TRBJ2-3, with D tentatively TRBD2 (7 bases). Trimming took off 0 bases at V and 1 base at J, with 14 bases between the two ends. The CDR3 covers 17 residues. Per germline, CDR1 LGHNA and CDR2 YSLEER. In nucleotides, the CDR3 is TGCGCCAGCAGCCAAGATGCGGGGGCCCCCCGCACAGATACGCAGTATTTT. It yields the protein CASSQDAGAPRTDTQYF.

V usage is TRBV19 and J usage is TRBJ1-2, with D perhaps TRBD1 (5 bases). Between the trimmed V and J ends, which lost 4 bases and 2 bases, there was a span of 14 bases. The germline V gene encodes CDR1 LNHDA and CDR2 SQIVND (reference sequence). This CDR3 is 15 amino acids long. In DNA form, the CDR3 reads TGTGCCAGTAGTAGCGGGACCCCTGGGAACTATGGCTACACCTTC. It is translated as CASSSGTPGNYGYTF.

This sequence joins TRBV7-9 and TRBJ1-2; 10 bases match TRBD1. The ends lost 3 bases at V and 2 bases at J; junction bases unmatched: 0. The length of the CDR3 is 14 residues. Per germline, CDR1 SEHNR and CDR2 FQNEAQ (reference sequence). The CDR3 region has the DNA TGTGCCAGCAGCTTGGGACAGGGGAACTATGGCTACACCTTC. Its protein product is CASSLGQGNYGYTF.

CDR3 protein: CASSRVRQTNTEAFF. The DNA for the CDR3 is TGTGCCAGCTCACGGGTTAGACAGACGAACACTGAAGCTTTCTTT. The J gene is TRBJ1-1, the V gene TRBV18; D possibly corresponds to TRBD1 (5 bases). This CDR3 has 15 residues. Germline values: CDR1 KGHSH, CDR2 LQKENI. V lost 4 bases and J lost 1, with 13 bases in between.

The chain links TRBV30 to TRBJ1-2; tentatively, D is TRBD1 (5 bases). Trimming stripped 4 bases from V and 3 bases from J, with 6 bases between. Per germline, CDR1 GTSNPN and CDR2 SVGIG (reference sequence). The CDR3 runs to 11 residues. The CDR3 is CAWIRDYGYTF. DNA for the CDR3: TGTGCCTGGATCAGGGACTATGGCTACACCTTC.